A single sample is the source of the 3 T cell receptor beta chains below, sequenced in a study of T cell repertoires in cytomegalovirus infection. TCRdb reprocessed the reads via MiXCR and lists one record per CDR3 protein. The repertoire holds approximately 200,000 distinct CDR3 sequences, with 20% to 25% as singletons. Sequencing was done on a sample of CD8+ T cells from PBMCs. These TCRs come from a human donor in good health (CMV status not recorded). Some clones in this sample may be carry-over from other donors' samples.

This clonotype was counted many times. The chain carries TRBV12-3 or TRBV12-4 and TRBJ1-5; D unclear. The CDR3 is 12 residues long. V lost 2 bases and J lost 3, with 2 bases in between. Here the CDR3 DNA reads TGTGCCAGCAGTTTATTCAATCAGCCCCAGCATTTT. Amino acid sequence: CASSLFNQPQHF.

The CDR3 sequence is CASSPVGAGADTQYF. The CDR3 DNA sequence: TGCGCCAGCAGCCCAGTAGGAGCGGGTGCAGATACGCAGTATTTT. The V and J genes are TRBV4-1 and TRBJ2-3; perhaps TRBD2 as D (6 bases). Germline V gene lookup returns CDR1 MGHRA and CDR2 YSYEKL. This CDR3 spans 15 amino acids. V lost 4 bases, J lost 4 bases, and 15 bases lay in between.

This clonotype was seen a handful of times. This sequence joins TRBV4-2 and TRBJ2-3, with D possibly being TRBD1 or TRBD2 (6 bases each). Deletions cut 0 bases from V and 0 bases from J, with 16 bases between. Germline V gives CDR1 LGHNA, CDR2 YNFKEQ. The CDR3 is made up of 18 amino acids. Here the CDR3 reads CASSQETLGGVSTDTQYF. Written as DNA, the CDR3 is TGTGCCAGCAGCCAAGAGACCCTCGGGGGCGTGAGCACAGATACGCAGTATTTT.